The clone carrying this T cell receptor beta chain was seen a handful of times. Its specificity is unknown. These data are taken from a study of T cell repertoires in cytomegalovirus infection. Study background: Indications of both CMV infection and matching HLA type were provided by public TCR beta signatures. General study points: HLA-C-restricted, CMV-specific TCR beta clonotypes were dominant ex vivo. Summed public TCR beta family frequency identified CMV carriers bearing the relevant HLA.

A single record per CDR3 protein comes from TCRdb applying MiXCR to the reads. This sample has 250,000 to 350,000 distinct CDR3 sequences, with about 23% found just once. The TCR was taken from a human donor in good health (CMV status not recorded). Some clones in this sample may be carry-over from other donors' samples. The sequencing input was PBMCs.

The CDR3 bases are TGTGCCAGCAGTCGAGGGGAAGGCGAGCAGTACTTC. Its translation is CASSRGEGEQYF. The chain has TRBV28 and TRBJ2-7; tentatively, D is TRBD1 or TRBD2 (5 bases each). V was clipped by 5 bases and J by 6 bases, with 11 bases between them. Germline assignment: CDR1 MDHEN and CDR2 SYDVKM. The CDR3 totals 12 residues.